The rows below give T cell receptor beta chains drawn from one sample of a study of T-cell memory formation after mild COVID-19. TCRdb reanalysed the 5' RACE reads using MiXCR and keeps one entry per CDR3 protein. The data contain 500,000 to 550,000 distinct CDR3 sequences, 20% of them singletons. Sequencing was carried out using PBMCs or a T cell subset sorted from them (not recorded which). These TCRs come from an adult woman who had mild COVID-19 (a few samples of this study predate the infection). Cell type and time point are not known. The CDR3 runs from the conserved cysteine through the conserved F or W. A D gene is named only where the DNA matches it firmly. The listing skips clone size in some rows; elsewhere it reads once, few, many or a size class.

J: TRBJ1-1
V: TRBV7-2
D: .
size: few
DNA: TGTGCCAGCAGCCCCCAAGGTGTGTTGAACACTGAAGCTTTCTTT
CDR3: CASSPQGVLNTEAFF

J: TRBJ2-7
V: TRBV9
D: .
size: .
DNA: TGTGCCAGCAGCGTCCACCCCGCCGGGGGCAGAGGCGAGCAGTACTTC
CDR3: CASSVHPAGGRGEQYF

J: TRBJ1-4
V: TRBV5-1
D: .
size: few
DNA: TGCGCCAGCAGCCCCCTCCCAAGATCCGGCGAAAAACTGTTTTTT
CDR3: CASSPLPRSGEKLFF

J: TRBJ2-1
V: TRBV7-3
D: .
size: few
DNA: TGTGCCAGCAGCTTAACCGACTCCCGCTCCTACAATGAGCAGTTCTTC
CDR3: CASSLTDSRSYNEQFF

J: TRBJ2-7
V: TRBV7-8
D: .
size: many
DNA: TGTGCCAGCAGCTTACCCAACTACGAGCAGTACTTC
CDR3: CASSLPNYEQYF

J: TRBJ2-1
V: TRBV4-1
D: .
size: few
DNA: TGCGCCAGCAGCCAAGATCTGGCAGACCAATACAATGAGCAGTTCTTC
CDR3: CASSQDLADQYNEQFF

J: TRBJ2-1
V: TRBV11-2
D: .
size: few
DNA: TGTGCCAGCAGGCGAGAGCACTACAATGAGCAGTTCTTC
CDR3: CASRREHYNEQFF

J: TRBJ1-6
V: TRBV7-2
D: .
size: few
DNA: TGTGCCAGCAGCTTAGAGATTGGGCATCGGAGTTCACCCCTCCACTTT
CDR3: CASSLEIGHRSSPLHF

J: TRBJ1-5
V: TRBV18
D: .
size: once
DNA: TGTGCCAGCTCATCGCCGCGTGGGAATAGCAATCAGCCCCAGCATTTT
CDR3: CASSSPRGNSNQPQHF

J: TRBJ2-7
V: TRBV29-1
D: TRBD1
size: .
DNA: TGCAGCGTTGAAACCCTAGGGACAGAGACCTACGAGCAGTACTTC
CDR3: CSVETLGTETYEQYF

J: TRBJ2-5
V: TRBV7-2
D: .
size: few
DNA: TGTGCCAGCAGCTTACCCAGTAGAGACCTATCCTTC
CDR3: CASSLPSRDLSF

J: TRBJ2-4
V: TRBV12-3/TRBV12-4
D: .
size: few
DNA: TGTGCCAGCAGTTTAGACCGAATCAAAAACATTCAGTACTTC
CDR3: CASSLDRIKNIQYF

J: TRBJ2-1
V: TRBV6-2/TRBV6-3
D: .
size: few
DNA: TGTGCCAGCAGTTACCGGGTCCGGGGTGAGCAGTTCTTC
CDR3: CASSYRVRGEQFF

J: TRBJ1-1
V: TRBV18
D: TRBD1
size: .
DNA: TGTGCCAGCTCACCACCAGGTGCAGGGGGCGACACTGAAGCTTTCTTT
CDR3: CASSPPGAGGDTEAFF

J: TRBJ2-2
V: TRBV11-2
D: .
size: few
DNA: TGTGCCAGCAGCTTAGATGAATGGGGCCAGTCAACGAACACCGGGGAGCTGTTTTTT
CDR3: CASSLDEWGQSTNTGELFF

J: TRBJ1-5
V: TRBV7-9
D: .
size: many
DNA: TGTGCCAGCAGCTTAGTCGGGGGAGGACAGCCCCAGCATTTT
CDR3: CASSLVGGGQPQHF

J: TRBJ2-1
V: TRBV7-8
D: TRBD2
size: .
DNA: TGTGCCAGCAGCTTAGCGCGTTTCCCCAGCGGGAGGAACGATGAGCAGTTCTTC
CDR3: CASSLARFPSGRNDEQFF

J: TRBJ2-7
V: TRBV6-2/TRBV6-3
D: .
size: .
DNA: TGTGCCAGCAGTTACGGTCCGCTCGAGCAGTACTTC
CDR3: CASSYGPLEQYF

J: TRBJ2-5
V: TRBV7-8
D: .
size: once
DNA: TGTGCCAGCAGCTTAGCCCGCCAGTTTGGTAGGGAGACCCAGTACTTC
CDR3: CASSLARQFGRETQYF

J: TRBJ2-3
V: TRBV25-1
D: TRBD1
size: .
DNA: TGTGCCAGCAGTATCGGACAGGAGAGCACAGATACGCAGTATTTT
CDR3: CASSIGQESTDTQYF

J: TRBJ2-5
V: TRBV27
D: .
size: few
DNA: TGTGCCAGCAGTCGCAGGGGAGGGGAGACCCAGTACTTC
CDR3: CASSRRGGETQYF

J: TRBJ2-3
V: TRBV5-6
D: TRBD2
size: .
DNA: TGTGCCAGCAGCTTGACTAGCGGACTCACAGATACGCAGTATTTT
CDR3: CASSLTSGLTDTQYF

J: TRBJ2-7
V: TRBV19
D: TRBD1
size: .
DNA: TGTGCCAGTAGCATTGGAGTCCGACAGGGGGGCTACGAGCAGTACTTC
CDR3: CASSIGVRQGGYEQYF

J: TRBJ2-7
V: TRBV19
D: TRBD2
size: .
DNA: TGTGCCAGTAGTTTCGAAGCGGGGGGATCCTACGAGCAGCACTTC
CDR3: CASSFEAGGSYEQHF

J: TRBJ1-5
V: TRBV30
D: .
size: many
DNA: TGTGCCTGGAGTGTGGACCACAATCAGCCCCAGCATTTT
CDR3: CAWSVDHNQPQHF

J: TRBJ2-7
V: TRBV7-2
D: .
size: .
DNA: TGTGCCAGCAGCGCGCAAGACAGTTACGAGCAGTACTTC
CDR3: CASSAQDSYEQYF

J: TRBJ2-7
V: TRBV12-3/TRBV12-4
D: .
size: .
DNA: TGTGCCAGCAGTTTCACCGTAGGAGTTTACGAGCAGTACTTC
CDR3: CASSFTVGVYEQYF

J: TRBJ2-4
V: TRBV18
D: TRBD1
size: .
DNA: TGTGCCAGCTCACCTCCGGGACAGGTGACCAAAAACATTCAGTACTTC
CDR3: CASSPPGQVTKNIQYF

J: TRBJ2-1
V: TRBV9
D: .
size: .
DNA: TGTGCCAGCAGCCCTGGGGGGCCCCCCGAGGGCGAGCAGTTCTTC
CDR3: CASSPGGPPEGEQFF

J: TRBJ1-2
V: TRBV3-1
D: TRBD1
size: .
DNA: TGTGCCAGCAGCCAAGATGGGAACAGGGGAGGCTACACCTTC
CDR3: CASSQDGNRGGYTF

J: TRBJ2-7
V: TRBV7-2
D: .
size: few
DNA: TGTGCCAGCAGCACCGTTGAGGGCGCTACTCAGTACTTC
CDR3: CASSTVEGATQYF

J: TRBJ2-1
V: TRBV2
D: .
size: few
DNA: TGTGCCAGCCTCAGAGGGCTAGCGAGCCATGAGCAGTTCTTC
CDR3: CASLRGLASHEQFF

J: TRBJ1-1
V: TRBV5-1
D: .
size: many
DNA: TGCGCCAGCAGCGTGGACAGCCTTAACACTGAAGCTTTCTTT
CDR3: CASSVDSLNTEAFF

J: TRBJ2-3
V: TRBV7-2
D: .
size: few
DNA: TGTGCCAGCAGCTTCAGGGGGGATTCTGTAGATACGCAGTATTTT
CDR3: CASSFRGDSVDTQYF

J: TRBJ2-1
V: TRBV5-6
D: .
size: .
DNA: TGTGCCAGCAGCTTCACAGGGCACCACAATGAGCAGTTCTTC
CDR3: CASSFTGHHNEQFF

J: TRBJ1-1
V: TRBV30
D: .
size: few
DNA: TGTGCCTGGAGTGTACGGGGACCCCCGAACACTGAAGCTTTCTTT
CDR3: CAWSVRGPPNTEAFF

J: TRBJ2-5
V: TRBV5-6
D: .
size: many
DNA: TGTGCCAGCAGCCGTGAAAAGACCCAGTACTTC
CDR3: CASSREKTQYF

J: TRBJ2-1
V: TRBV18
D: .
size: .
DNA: TGTGCCAGCTCACCACCCGGTTCGGCCTACAATGAGCAGTTCTTC
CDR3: CASSPPGSAYNEQFF

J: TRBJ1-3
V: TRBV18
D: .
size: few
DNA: TGTGCCAGCTACAACCACCTCGCGGCTGGAAACACCATATATTTT
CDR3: CASYNHLAAGNTIYF

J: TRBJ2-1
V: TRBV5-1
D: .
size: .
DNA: TGCGCCAGCAGCCCGGCTCGCGGGCCAGTCGATGAGCAGTTCTTC
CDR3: CASSPARGPVDEQFF

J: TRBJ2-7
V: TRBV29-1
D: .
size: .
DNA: TGCAGCGTTGAAGAGTTTACAGGATGGGGAGCCGAGCAGTACTTC
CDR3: CSVEEFTGWGAEQYF

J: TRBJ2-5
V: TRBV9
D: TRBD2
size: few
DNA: TGTGCCAGCAGCCTAGCGGCGGTACAAGAGACCCAGTACTTC
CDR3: CASSLAAVQETQYF

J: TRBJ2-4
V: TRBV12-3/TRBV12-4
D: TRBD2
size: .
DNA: TGTGCCAGCAGTCATAGCGGGATAGCCAAAAACATTCAGTACTTC
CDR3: CASSHSGIAKNIQYF

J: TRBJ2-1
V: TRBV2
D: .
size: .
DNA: TGTGCCAGCCTCACCGGGGCTGTTTCCTACAATGAGCAGTTCTTC
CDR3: CASLTGAVSYNEQFF